Given below is one TCR beta chain in context. Trimming left V 4 bases short and J 5 bases short, with 12 bases between. This CDR3 spans 13 amino acids. Germline CDR1 and CDR2: ENHRY and SYGVKD. Sequencing was performed with immunoSEQ multiplex PCR; in TCRdb, only in-frame clones are kept and a portion is missing. The sample gives over 100,000 clones, 90% of which show up once; under 4.5% is in the top ten. The data were taken from a study of control samples from healthy donors and cancer patients. The TCR was taken from a human donor in good health. The donor label of this sample is uncertain. The material sequenced was blood. The rearrangement joins TRBV10-3 to TRBJ2-7; D perhaps matches TRBD1 (6 bases). Here the CDR3 reads CAISARDNDEQYF. The CDR3 DNA is TGTGCCATCAGTGCCCGGGACAACGACGAGCAGTACTTC.